The 2 T cell receptor beta chains below all came from one sample that was sequenced in a study of beta chain features in type 1 diabetes. cDNA synthesis used the whole RNA isolate, giving expressed TCRB sequences. The table came from immunoSEQ multiplex PCR; TCRdb's copy has only in-frame clones and leaves some out. The table includes a few hundred thousand clones, roughly 12% detected once. What was sequenced was naive CD4+ T cells from blood. The origin of the receptors is a man between 18 and 35 years old in good health.

Ten or more counts support this clone. This sequence joins TRBV7-9 and TRBJ2-1; D may be TRBD1 (5 bases). V was pared by 4 bases and J by 4 bases, with 8 bases between. Germline assignment: CDR1 SEHNR and CDR2 FQNEAQ (reference sequence). The CDR3 is 13 amino acids. CDR3 DNA sequence: TGTGCCAGCAGCTCTACAGGTTACAATGAGCAGTTCTTC. Protein sequence: CASSSTGYNEQFF.

This clone was seen a handful of times. This sequence joins TRBV6-5 and TRBJ1-2; 11 positions agree with TRBD1. In germline, CDR1 is MNHEY, CDR2 SVGAGI. V was clipped by 6 bases and J by 9 bases; unmatched bases: 12. This CDR3 is 15 amino acids long. CDR3 sequence: CASSKRRTGGQSYTF. In nucleotides, the CDR3 is TGTGCCAGCAGCAAGAGGAGGACAGGGGGCCAAAGCTACACCTTC.